This passage covers 26 T cell receptor beta chains from one sample sequenced in a study of cytomegalovirus exposure and HLA in healthy donors. Amplification used 60 Vbeta primers and 13 Jbeta primers. Data came from immunoSEQ multiplex PCR; TCRdb stores just in-frame clones and leaves some out. This sample has 130,000 or so clones, with around 82% found just once. The sequenced sample was PBMCs. These receptors all stem from a man aged 50 to 59 in good health and CMV-seronegative.

The V call is TRBV28, the J call TRBJ1-2; D not resolved. There are 11 residues in the CDR3. Germline V lookup: CDR1 MDHEN, CDR2 SYDVKM. V was clipped by 6 bases and J by 8 bases, with 10 bases between them. The CDR3 loop reads CASSGLGGYTF. The CDR3 DNA follows: TGTGCCAGCAGCGGACTGGGGGGCTACACCTTC.

The V call is TRBV5-4, the J call TRBJ2-7; 11 bases are shared with TRBD2. The CDR3 has 15 residues. The germline gives CDR1 SGHNT, CDR2 YYREEE (reference sequence). Losses at the gene ends were 0 bases for V and 3 bases for J; bases not matched to a gene: 2. This chain's CDR3 is CASSLEGLADYEQYF. The CDR3 nucleotides read TGTGCCAGCAGCTTGGAGGGACTAGCGGACTACGAGCAGTACTTC.

The rearrangement joins TRBV6-6 to TRBJ1-4, with 9 bases fitting TRBD1. The CDR3 has 15 residues. V shed 5 bases and J 7 bases; nucleotides not matched to a gene: 8. Looked up from germline, CDR1 is MNHNY and CDR2 is SVGAGI (reference sequence). The CDR3, as DNA: TGTGCCAGCAGTGGATCGACAGGGGGATCTGAAAAACTGTTTTTT. It specifies CASSGSTGGSEKLFF.

V and J are TRBV7-9 and TRBJ1-2; 9 nucleotides align to TRBD1. Germline-derived CDR1 and CDR2 are SEHNR and FQNEAQ (reference sequence). With V trimmed by 5 bases and J by 5 bases, 3 bases remained unmatched. This CDR3 spans 13 amino acids. As DNA, the CDR3 is TGTGCCAGCAGCCCAGGGACAGGGTATGGCTACACCTTC. Residues: CASSPGTGYGYTF.

The J gene is TRBJ2-7, the V gene TRBV28, with D maybe TRBD1 (5 bases). Germline V gene lookup returns CDR1 MDHEN and CDR2 SYDVKM. Trimming took 3 bases from V and 7 from J, leaving 13 bases between them. The CDR3 has 13 residues. The CDR3 loop is CASSFFWGSEQYF. The CDR3 region has the DNA TGTGCCAGCAGTTTTTTTTGGGGCTCAGAGCAGTACTTC.

This clone was recorded a few times. The J gene is TRBJ2-7, the V gene TRBV29-1; no reliable D call. The CDR3 has 13 amino acids. Deletions cut 1 base from V and 0 bases from J, with 7 bases between. The V gene's germline CDR1 is SQVTM and CDR2 ANQGSEA. CDR3 region: CSVEGMASYEQYF. The CDR3 region has the DNA TGCAGCGTTGAAGGAATGGCCTCCTACGAGCAGTACTTC.

This clone has only one observation. The chain combines TRBV7-3 with TRBJ2-2; TRBD1 agrees at 9 bases. From germline, CDR1 is SGHTA and CDR2 FQGTGA. The CDR3 loop spans 16 amino acids. Trimming cost V 1 base and J 4 bases; bases outside gene matches: 4. CDR3 DNA sequence: TGTGCCAGCAGCTTAATGCCGGACAGGGGCACCGGGGAGCTGTTTTTT. Translation: CASSLMPDRGTGELFF.

This sequence joins TRBV6-1 and TRBJ2-1, with TRBD2 matching 13 bases. Germline CDR1 and CDR2: MNHNS and SASEGT. Trimming cost V 1 base and J 6 bases; bases outside gene matches: 0. This CDR3 spans 15 amino acids. CDR3 loop: CASSEGLAGGNEQFF. CDR3 sequence (DNA): TGTGCCAGCAGTGAAGGACTAGCGGGAGGCAATGAGCAGTTCTTC.

This chain connects TRBV10-3 to TRBJ2-7; 9 nucleotides match TRBD1. With 6 bases clipped from V and 3 bases from J, the junction kept 6 bases outside the gene matches. This CDR3 has 14 residues. Germline-derived CDR1 and CDR2 are ENHRY and SYGVKD. The CDR3 DNA reads as TGTGCCATCAGCGACACGACAGGGGGCTACGAGCAGTACTTC. It yields the protein CAISDTTGGYEQYF.

This CDR3 reads CASSQGYNEQFF. CDR3 bases: TGTGCCAGTAGTCAGGGTTACAATGAGCAGTTCTTC. The chain employs TRBV19 and TRBJ2-1; the D gene is possibly TRBD1 (5 bases). Germline V gene lookup returns CDR1 LNHDA and CDR2 SQIVND (reference sequence). This CDR3 has 12 residues. V lost 5 bases, J lost 4 bases, and 6 bases lay in between.

The chain recombines TRBV6-6 with TRBJ1-1, with 9 bases identical to TRBD1. The V and J ends lost 8 bases and 1 base, in that order; junction bases with no gene match: 8. Germline V gene sequence: CDR1 MNHNY, CDR2 SVGAGI (reference sequence). The CDR3 loop spans 15 amino acids. CDR3 amino acids: CASGWGTGPNTEAFF. CDR3 bases: TGTGCCAGCGGCTGGGGGACAGGGCCGAACACTGAAGCTTTCTTT.

The CDR3 coding sequence is TGTGCCAGCAGTACACCAGGACAGGCGATAGGGGCCGGGGAGCTGTTTTTT. Protein: CASSTPGQAIGAGELFF. V is TRBV2 and J is TRBJ2-2; TRBD1 matches 7 bases. The CDR3 totals 17 residues. The V gene's germline CDR1 is SNHLY and CDR2 FYNNEI. Unmatched junction bases numbered 15, after V lost 5 bases and J lost 6 bases.

This clone was observed a single time. The chain is built from TRBV7-9 and TRBJ2-5; 16 positions agree with TRBD2. With V trimmed by 5 bases and J by 5 bases, 11 bases remained unmatched. Germline V gene lookup returns CDR1 SEHNR and CDR2 FQNEAQ (reference sequence). The CDR3 extends over 18 amino acids. In DNA form, the CDR3 reads TGTGCCAGCAGCCTCCGCGGGACTAGCGGGAGGGGAGGGGAGACCCAGTACTTC. Protein: CASSLRGTSGRGGETQYF.

V usage is TRBV11-2 and J usage is TRBJ1-3, with D unclear. This CDR3 has 14 amino acids. Germline CDR1 and CDR2: SGHAT and FQNNGV. The V end was cut by 4 bases, the J end by 8 bases, with 15 bases between. The CDR3 loop is CASSSERETYTIYF. DNA of the CDR3: TGTGCCAGCAGCTCCGAAAGGGAGACATACACCATATATTTT.

The V gene is TRBV9, the J gene TRBJ2-5; TRBD1 agrees at 10 bases. The CDR3 is 18 amino acids. V lost 3 bases, J lost 5 bases, and 16 bases stayed unmatched. Germline CDR1 reads SGDLS; CDR2 reads YYNGEE. This chain's CDR3 is CASSAQRIPGQGSETQYF. CDR3 in DNA: TGTGCCAGCAGCGCCCAGAGAATACCGGGACAGGGGTCGGAGACCCAGTACTTC.

The J gene is TRBJ1-5, the V gene TRBV6-5; TRBD1 matches at 9 bases. The V gene end was trimmed by 6 bases and the J gene end by 3 bases; junction bases not matched to a gene: 6. The CDR3 consists of 15 residues. CDR1 is MNHEY and CDR2 is SVGAGI in the germline V gene. The CDR3 DNA reads as TGTGCCAGCAGGAGACAGGGGGAAGTCAATCAGCCCCAGCATTTT. It specifies CASRRQGEVNQPQHF.

The chain couples TRBV2 to TRBJ2-1; TRBD2 aligns across 13 bases. The J segment lost 5 bases and the V segment lost 6 bases, leaving 4 bases of the junction unmatched. CDR3 length equals 15 residues. Germline loops: CDR1 SNHLY, CDR2 FYNNEI. CDR3 region: CASSRLAGGNNEQFF. CDR3 nucleotide sequence: TGTGCCAGCAGCCGACTAGCGGGGGGAAACAATGAGCAGTTCTTC.

This clone occurred a few times. V is TRBV19 and J is TRBJ2-3; 14 bases line up with TRBD2. This CDR3 spans 19 amino acids. After removal of 3 bases from V and 2 bases from J, the junction contained 10 bases not matched to a gene. Germline CDR1 and CDR2: LNHDA and SQIVND (reference sequence). Here the CDR3 reads CASSMVTSGRARATDTQYF. The CDR3 DNA reads TGTGCCAGTAGTATGGTGACTAGCGGGAGGGCCAGGGCCACAGATACGCAGTATTTT.

This clone has only one observation. The chain couples TRBV6-4 to TRBJ2-1, with 9 bases identical to TRBD2. The CDR3 runs to 15 residues. V dropped 5 bases and J dropped 5; count of bases not matched to a gene: 7. Germline values: CDR1 MRHNA, CDR2 SNTAGT. The CDR3 reads CASSRREGHNNEQFF. The CDR3 bases are TGTGCCAGCAGTAGGCGGGAGGGCCATAACAATGAGCAGTTCTTC.

The chain uses TRBV28 and TRBJ2-7; 14 bases match TRBD2. Trimming at V came to 5 bases and at J to 0 bases, leaving 15 bases not matched to a gene. CDR1 and CDR2 from the germline V gene are MDHEN and SYDVKM. This CDR3 region has 20 residues. CDR3 amino acids: CASSPTPGLAGVSLSYEQYF. In DNA form, the CDR3 reads TGTGCCAGCAGTCCTACACCGGGACTAGCGGGAGTGAGCCTCTCCTACGAGCAGTACTTC.

The rearrangement links TRBV6-1 to TRBJ2-3, with D possibly TRBD1 on 6 matching bases. The CDR3 spans 14 residues. The V and J ends lost 6 bases and 2 bases respectively, with 12 bases between them. CDR1 is MNHNS and CDR2 is SASEGT in the germline V gene. The CDR3 DNA follows: TGTGCCAGCAGGGACAGAACTTACACAGATACGCAGTATTTT. Protein product: CASRDRTYTDTQYF.

The chain has TRBV7-2 and TRBJ2-7; no clear D gene. The CDR3 extends over 13 amino acids. V was trimmed by 5 bases and J by 2 bases, leaving 10 bases between them. CDR1 is SGHTA and CDR2 is FQGNSA in the germline V gene. CDR3 sequence (DNA): TGTGCCAGCAGCCTCTCAGAGGCCTACGAGCAGTACTTC. Translating it yields CASSLSEAYEQYF.

The chain combines TRBV11-2 with TRBJ2-7; 12 bases fit TRBD2. Germline CDR1 SGHAT, CDR2 FQNNGV. This CDR3 contains 15 residues. J was trimmed by 1 base and V by 8 bases; bases with no gene match: 6. Written as DNA, the CDR3 is TGTGCCAGCGGCTCAGGGACTAGCGGGTCCTACGAGCAGTACTTC. This codes for CASGSGTSGSYEQYF. Combining the CDR3 with reference TRBV11-2 and TRBJ2-7 gives the whole variable domain EAGVAQSPRYKIIEKRQSVAFWCNPISGHATLYWYQQILGQGPKLLIQFQNNGVVDDSQLPKDRFSAERLKGVDSTLKIQPAKLEDSAVYLCASGSGTSGSYEQYFGPGTRLTVT.

J is TRBJ1-1 and V is TRBV7-9; no definite D call. The CDR3 runs 15 residues. The ends were cut back, 2 bases at V and 3 bases at J, with 13 bases in the middle. Germline-derived CDR1 and CDR2 are SEHNR and FQNEAQ (reference sequence). The CDR3 protein is CASSLRGGFYTEAFF. Here the CDR3 DNA reads TGTGCCAGCAGCTTACGTGGAGGGTTTTACACTGAAGCTTTCTTT.

This clone was detected once. The chain has TRBV6-4 and TRBJ2-1; 8 bases are shared with TRBD2. The CDR3 extends over 16 amino acids. Per germline, CDR1 MRHNA and CDR2 SNTAGT. V lost 6 bases, J lost 0 bases, and 7 bases stayed unmatched. DNA for the CDR3: TGTGCCAGCAGCTCGATAAGCGGGAGCTCCTACAATGAGCAGTTCTTC. Its protein is CASSSISGSSYNEQFF.

The CDR3 region has the DNA TGTGCCAGTAGTATAGGAGGTGGGGCCAACGTCCTGACTTTC. Protein product: CASSIGGGANVLTF. The chain is built from TRBV19 and TRBJ2-6, with D unclear. The CDR3 contains 14 residues. Germline V lookup: CDR1 LNHDA, CDR2 SQIVND (reference sequence). The V gene lost 1 base and the J gene lost 3 bases, with 4 bases spanning the gap.